The source of this T cell receptor (beta chain) is a study of blood T cell repertoires in COVID-19. Overall study context: Sites in the United States, Italy and Spain provided acute and convalescent COVID-19 samples. T cells, B-cell-depleted T cells, or PBMCs provided the cDNA or gDNA that served as material.

The CDR3 runs 13 residues. V was pared by 3 bases and J by 7 bases, with 7 bases between. Looked up from germline, CDR1 is SEHNR and CDR2 is FQNEAQ (reference sequence). As handled by the study authors: Estimates of nucleated cell counts were drawn from the amplification of reference gene primers. Data came from immunoSEQ multiplex PCR; TCRdb stores just in-frame clones and leaves some out. That table supplies the V and J calls and clone size; D and trimming were determined from the DNA. Of roughly 190,000 clones in the sample, roughly four fifths are singletons; the top ten hold about 2.7%. This chain uses TRBV7-9 with TRBJ1-6, with D unclear. The clonotype comes from a human donor with acute or convalescent COVID-19. The donor label of this sample is uncertain. The sample consisted of peripheral blood. In DNA form, the CDR3 reads TGTGCCAGCAGCTTTAAAGAGAATTCACCCCTCCACTTT. This gives the protein CASSFKENSPLHF.